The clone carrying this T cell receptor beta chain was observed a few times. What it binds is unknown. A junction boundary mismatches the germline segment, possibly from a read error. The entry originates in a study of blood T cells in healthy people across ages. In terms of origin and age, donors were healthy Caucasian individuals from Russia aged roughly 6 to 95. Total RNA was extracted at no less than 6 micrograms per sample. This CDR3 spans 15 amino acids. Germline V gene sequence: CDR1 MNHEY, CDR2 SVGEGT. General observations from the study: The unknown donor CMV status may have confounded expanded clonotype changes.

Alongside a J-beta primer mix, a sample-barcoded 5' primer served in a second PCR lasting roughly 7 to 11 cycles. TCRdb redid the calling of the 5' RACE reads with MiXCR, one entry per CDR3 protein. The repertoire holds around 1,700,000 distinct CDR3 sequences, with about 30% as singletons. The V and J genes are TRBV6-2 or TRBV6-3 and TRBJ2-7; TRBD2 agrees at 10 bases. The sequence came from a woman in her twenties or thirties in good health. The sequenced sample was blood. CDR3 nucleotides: TGTGCCGGCAGTTACCGGACTAGCGGATCCTACGGGCAGTACTTC. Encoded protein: CAGSYRTSGSYGQYF.